This is a list of T cell receptor beta chains from one sample in a study of beta chain features in type 1 diabetes. The repertoire was sequenced with immunoSEQ multiplex PCR; TCRdb's copy has only in-frame clones and lacks some. Among about 370,000 clones listed, around a tenth were seen once. The sequenced material came from central memory CD4+ T cells from blood. The receptors stem from a man aged 25 to 40 with type 1 diabetes. Each CDR3 is given with its conserved first and last residue. Clone sizes are given selectively: once, few, many, or a class where the clone is expanded.

>-|TRBV4-3
CASSQFRGGTSYEQYF
>-|TRBV5-5
CASSLLGSGAPYNEQFF
>-|TRBV7-9
CASGTGPYEQYF
>many|TRBV10-3
CAIRDFTTQETQYF
>-|TRBV13
CASSNRLAGGYEQYF
>many|TRBV29-1
CSVALSFGETQYF
>few|TRBV5-1
CASSSDGLYEQYF
>many|TRBV2
CASSRAGYGYTF
>-|TRBV5-1
CASSSDGDWEKLFF
>-|TRBV11-1
CASSAGTSGRSGELFF
>few|TRBV7-9
CASTTADSGANVLTF
>-|TRBV28
CASSPGQMRYF
>-|TRBV7-8
CASSPSRDRSYGYTF
>many|TRBV4-3
CASSPKMAVGETQYF
>-|TRBV28
CASRDGTGSEKLFF
>few|TRBV6-5
CASSSRKDDQQFF
>-|TRBV25-1
CASNRGTGELFF
>-|TRBV30
CAWTPRGSTNTGELFF
>many|TRBV10-3
CAISDMGGSGNEQFF
>few|TRBV7-9
CASSLEVGVGRAYNEQFF
>-|TRBV7-2
CASSLATETGELFF
>-|TRBV18
CASSPQGGGTYEQYF
>-|TRBV15
CATSRRENEQFF
>few|TRBV7-9
CASSLLRTGNGYTF
>few|TRBV5-1
CASSLAGPQGRSADTQYF
>-|TRBV28
CASSLRDYGYTF
>-|TRBV11-1
CASSWGYQPQHF
>few|TRBV7-2
CASSLGTSGSGNEQFF
>-|TRBV7-6
CASSSITRAGGLNEQFF
>many|TRBV28
CASSSHRVPNEQFF
>-|TRBV4-1
CASSQERTSGTYEQYF
>-|TRBV7-2
CASSLGRLGGPIHEQYF